One sample yielded the 24 T cell receptor beta chains listed below, sequenced in a study of OX40 agonist ivuxolimab in advanced cancers. Sequenced by immunoSEQ multiplex PCR; TCRdb stores in-frame clones only, minus some. The sample carries just under 80,000 clones, just under 85% recorded once. The sample in question was CD4+ or CD8+ T cells sorted from blood, obtained in a trial of the OX40 agonist ivuxolimab. All receptors come from an adult with an advanced solid tumor such as melanoma, head and neck, liver or kidney cancer.

This clone was observed once. The chain links TRBV18 to TRBJ2-2; unclear D gene. The CDR3 has 17 amino acids. Germline assignment: CDR1 KGHSH and CDR2 LQKENI. V dropped 3 bases and J dropped 1 base, with 15 bases sitting between them. CDR3 sequence: CASSPQMGNRNTGELFF. DNA of the CDR3: TGTGCCAGCTCACCTCAAATGGGGAATAGGAACACCGGGGAGCTGTTTTTT.

The genes are TRBV6-1 and TRBJ2-5; TRBD2 matches 11 bases. The CDR3 is made up of 15 amino acids. V lost 4 bases to trimming and J lost 7 bases; unmatched junction nucleotides: 8. Germline V gene data show CDR1 as MNHNS and CDR2 as SASEGT. The CDR3 protein is CASSGTSGSLGTQYF. The CDR3 DNA sequence: TGTGCCAGCAGTGGGACTAGCGGGTCCTTGGGGACCCAGTACTTC.

This clone has a single count. The chain has TRBV7-9 and TRBJ1-4; tentatively, D is TRBD1 (5 bases). CDR1 is SEHNR and CDR2 is FQNEAQ in the germline V gene (reference sequence). V shed 6 bases and J shed 5 bases, with 13 bases lying between them. This CDR3 region has 14 residues. The CDR3 DNA sequence: TGTGCCAGCAGGAGGTCGACAGTAAATGAAAAACTGTTTTTT. It codes for CASRRSTVNEKLFF. Drawing the rest from reference TRBV7-9 and TRBJ1-4, the complete variable domain is DTGVSQNPRHKITKRGQNVTFRCDPISEHNRLYWYRQTLGQGPEFLTYFQNEAQLEKSRLLSDRFSAERPKGSFSTLEIQRTEQGDSAMYLCASRRSTVNEKLFFGSGTQLSVL.

The rearrangement links TRBV6-1 to TRBJ1-5, with D hard to call. V lost 7 bases, J lost 4 bases, and 11 bases lay in between. CDR1 and CDR2 from the germline V gene are MNHNS and SASEGT. The CDR3 length is 13 residues. In DNA, the CDR3 is TGTGCCAGCAACCAAGCGGGTAATCAGCCCCAGCATTTT. Encoded protein: CASNQAGNQPQHF.

The CDR3 region has the DNA TGTGCCAGCAGTCCCGGGGGGGCAACGGGAAACACCATATATTTT. Its protein product is CASSPGGATGNTIYF. The V and J genes are TRBV25-1 and TRBJ1-3; D might be TRBD1 (6 bases). The ends were cut back, 5 bases at V and 4 bases at J, with 15 bases in the middle. Looked up from germline, CDR1 is MGHDK and CDR2 is SYGVNS. The CDR3 contains 15 residues.

The table lists this clone with a count of one. The rearrangement joins TRBV2 to TRBJ2-7; the D gene could be TRBD1 or TRBD2 (5 bases each). The germline gives CDR1 SNHLY, CDR2 FYNNEI. V was pared by 6 bases and J by 3 bases, with 15 bases between. The CDR3 has 14 amino acids. The CDR3 here is CASRYGTENYEQYF. The CDR3 coding sequence is TGTGCCAGCAGGTACGGGACCGAGAACTACGAGCAGTACTTC.

The chain employs TRBV7-2 and TRBJ2-5; unclear D gene. Germline-derived CDR1 and CDR2 are SGHTA and FQGNSA. Between the trimmed V and J ends, which lost 1 base and 3 bases, there was a span of 9 bases. The CDR3 sequence is 14 residues long. The DNA of the CDR3 is TGTGCCAGCAGCTTAGGCTACACGGAAGAGACCCAGTACTTC. It is translated as CASSLGYTEETQYF.

The V gene is TRBV5-1, the J gene TRBJ1-4; D is unresolved. The CDR3 runs to 13 residues. Trimming removed 4 bases from V and 7 bases from J, with 11 bases in between. Germline V gives CDR1 SGHRS, CDR2 YFSETQ. The CDR3 region is CASSPGVGEKLFF. The CDR3 DNA is TGCGCCAGCAGCCCAGGAGTCGGTGAAAAACTGTTTTTT.

This clone was counted between two and nine times. The chain links TRBV11-2 to TRBJ1-2; unclear D gene. Germline V CDR1 and CDR2: SGHAT, FQNNGV. This CDR3 comprises 12 residues. V was clipped by 5 bases and J by 4 bases, with 8 bases between them. The CDR3 bases are TGTGCCAGCAGCCGTGTCACCTATGGCTACACCTTC. Protein product: CASSRVTYGYTF.

This chain links TRBV9 with TRBJ2-5; tentative D call: TRBD1 (6 bases). Germline CDR1 reads SGDLS; CDR2 reads YYNGEE. This CDR3 is built from 15 residues. With 2 bases removed from V and 4 bases from J, the gap between germline ends came to 15 bases. CDR3 DNA: TGTGCCAGCAGCGTTGGACAGCAAGAGGGAGAGACCCAGTACTTC. This gives the protein CASSVGQQEGETQYF.

This clone is a singleton in its sample. The rearrangement joins TRBV14 to TRBJ2-1; 14 bases line up with TRBD2. V lost 1 base to trimming and J lost 5 bases; unmatched junction nucleotides: 10. The CDR3 is 19 residues long. Germline V gene sequence: CDR1 SGHDN, CDR2 FVKESK. The DNA of the CDR3 is TGTGCCAGCAGCCAAGGTGGGACTAGCGGGAGAAATGTGGACAATGAGCAGTTCTTC. This sequence encodes CASSQGGTSGRNVDNEQFF.

The count of this clone is one. This chain links TRBV5-1 with TRBJ2-1; 9 bases align to TRBD2. The J segment lost 4 bases and the V segment lost 5 bases, leaving 4 bases of the junction unmatched. CDR1 and CDR2 from the germline V gene are SGHRS and YFSETQ. The CDR3 covers 14 residues. Here the CDR3 reads CASRTSGSYNEQFF. In DNA, the CDR3 is TGCGCCAGCAGGACTAGCGGCAGTTACAATGAGCAGTTCTTC.

The CDR3: CATRGNLGYTQYF. As DNA, the CDR3 is TGTGCCACTCGGGGAAACCTAGGATATACGCAGTATTTT. The chain employs TRBV19 and TRBJ2-3, with D perhaps matching TRBD2 (5 bases). CDR1 is LNHDA, CDR2 SQIVND, per germline (reference sequence). The CDR3 extends over 13 amino acids. Trimming took 10 bases from V and 7 from J, leaving 18 bases between them. The complete variable domain, with remaining parts taken from reference TRBV19 and TRBJ2-3, reads DGGITQSPKYLFRKEGQNVTLSCEQNLNHDAMYWYRQDPGQGLRLIYYSQIVNDFQKGDIAEGYSVSREKKESFPLTVTSAQKNPTAFYLCATRGNLGYTQYFGPGTRLTVL.

The chain is built from TRBV7-2 and TRBJ2-7; D not certain. Germline lookup yields CDR1 SGHTA and CDR2 FQGNSA. The CDR3 runs 13 residues. The germline V and J ends were trimmed by 1 base and 6 bases, with 10 bases remaining between them. The CDR3 DNA sequence: TGTGCCAGCAGCTTAGAAAGGGTTACCGAGCAGTACTTC. Its protein is CASSLERVTEQYF.

The V call is TRBV19, the J call TRBJ2-3; TRBD1 is a possible D gene (5 bases). The CDR3 covers 14 residues. Trimming took 4 bases from V and 4 from J, leaving 12 bases between them. Looked up from germline, CDR1 is LNHDA and CDR2 is SQIVND (reference sequence). The CDR3 sequence: CASSTTSGSDTQYF. DNA of the CDR3: TGTGCCAGTAGTACAACCTCAGGGTCAGATACGCAGTATTTT.

The V gene is TRBV4-3, the J gene TRBJ1-2; 8 nucleotides align to TRBD1. The ends lost 5 bases at V and 4 bases at J; junction bases unmatched: 6. CDR3 length: 14 residues. In germline, CDR1 is LGHNA, CDR2 YSLEER. CDR3 in amino acids: CASSKWTGTYGYTF. The CDR3, as DNA: TGCGCCAGCAGCAAATGGACAGGGACCTATGGCTACACCTTC.

This clone was picked up one time. The chain has TRBV19 and TRBJ2-1; a possible D gene is TRBD2 (6 bases). Trimming took 3 bases from V and 4 from J, leaving 13 bases between them. There are 15 residues in the CDR3. Germline V gene lookup returns CDR1 LNHDA and CDR2 SQIVND (reference sequence). CDR3 nucleotides: TGTGCCAGTAGTATCGTTACGGGAGCGTACAATGAGCAGTTCTTC. As protein: CASSIVTGAYNEQFF.

The chain uses TRBV19 and TRBJ2-6; 12 bases agree with TRBD1. Germline V gives CDR1 LNHDA, CDR2 SQIVND (reference sequence). V lost 2 bases and J lost 2; bases outside the gene matches: 10. The CDR3 is 20 residues long. This CDR3 is CASSILRDRGRVAGANVLTF. CDR3 sequence (DNA): TGTGCCAGTAGTATATTGCGGGACAGGGGGCGCGTGGCTGGGGCCAACGTCCTGACTTTC.

The chain carries TRBV30 and TRBJ2-1; TRBD2 agrees at 7 bases. The germline V gene encodes CDR1 GTSNPN and CDR2 SVGIG (reference sequence). The CDR3 sequence is 13 residues long. Unmatched junction bases numbered 3, after V lost 1 base and J lost 6 bases. This chain's CDR3 is CAWSGLAANEQFF. CDR3 bases: TGTGCCTGGAGTGGACTAGCAGCCAATGAGCAGTTCTTC.

A few counts support this clone. V gene TRBV5-4 combines with J gene TRBJ2-1, with D maybe TRBD2 (7 bases). Germline loops: CDR1 SGHNT, CDR2 YYREEE (reference sequence). The CDR3 spans 15 residues. Trimming took 3 bases from V and 5 from J, leaving 15 bases between them. The CDR3 DNA is TGTGCCAGCAGCTCTTACCGGGGGGCGGACAATGAGCAGTTCTTC. Translating it yields CASSSYRGADNEQFF.

This chain links TRBV30 with TRBJ1-3; D is uncertain. CDR3 length: 16 residues. The germline V gene has CDR1 GTSNPN and CDR2 SVGIG (reference sequence). The V gene lost 0 bases and the J gene lost 4 bases, with 16 bases spanning the gap. The CDR3 region has the DNA TGTGCCTGGAGTGTAAATCCGGGTCCTGGGGGAAACACCATATATTTT. Translating gives CAWSVNPGPGGNTIYF.

The chain employs TRBV23-1 and TRBJ2-1, with D unresolved. Being an ORF, TRBV23-1 has a function that is uncertain. The V gene lost 0 bases and the J gene lost 11 bases, with 14 bases spanning the gap. The CDR3 is made up of 14 amino acids. CDR3 in DNA: TGCGCCAGCAGTCAATCGAATTTGGGCCGAAAGCAGTTCTTC. Translation gives CASSQSNLGRKQFF.

The genes are TRBV11-3 and TRBJ2-5; the D is unclear. There are 13 residues in the CDR3. Deletions cut 4 bases from V and 4 bases from J, with 10 bases between. Germline V lookup: CDR1 SGHNT, CDR2 YENEEA. The CDR3 coding sequence is TGTGCCAGCAGCTGGGGTGTGTCAGAGACCCAGTACTTC. Encoded protein: CASSWGVSETQYF.

CDR3 nucleotides: TGTGCCAGCAGCCCGAAAATACGGGAGTCCAATGAGCAGTTCTTC. Translated, it gives CASSPKIRESNEQFF. The rearrangement links TRBV7-9 to TRBJ2-1, with D tentatively TRBD2 (6 bases). The V gene's germline CDR1 is SEHNR and CDR2 FQNEAQ (reference sequence). This CDR3 comprises 15 residues. Trimming removed 5 bases at V and 6 bases at J, with 17 bases between.